The source of this T cell receptor (beta chain) is a study of T cell clonotyping in hematopoietic cell transplantation. Trimming removed 5 bases at V and 12 bases at J, with 20 bases between. Germline V gives CDR1 SNHLY, CDR2 FYNNEI. The CDR3 has 13 amino acids. About this clone: The target antigen is unknown.

General study findings and limits: Few recipient clonotypes overlapped donors; over 97% were de novo at given depth. After transplant, recipient diversity fell while pathologically expanded clonotypes grew through day 180.

Libraries were prepared by immunoSEQ multiplex PCR; TCRdb keeps only in-frame clonotypes and omits some of them. The sample holds thousands of clones, 70% to 90% seen once. The sequences come from peripheral blood mononuclear cells, collected 180 days after allogeneic stem cell transplant. V and J are TRBV2 and TRBJ2-7; TRBD1 might be the D (6 bases). This sequence originates from a male patient between 55 and 70 years old who had an allogeneic stem cell transplant from an unrelated donor, so T cells may come from the graft donor. Some clones in this sample may be carry-over from other donors' samples. This CDR3 reads CASSPNRDNLRYF. The CDR3 nucleotides are TGTGCCAGCAGTCCCAACCGGGACAACCTACGGTACTTC.